This section outlines one T cell receptor (beta chain) sequence together with its context. This specimen belongs to a study of PD-1 blockade in mismatch repair-deficient tumors. Study as a whole: Enrolled about 2012-2016, patients had progressing, pretreated mismatch repair-deficient cancers of approximately 13 types.

PCR or immunohistochemistry showed mismatch repair deficiency in every enrolled patient. The CDR3 totals 17 residues. Germline lookup yields CDR1 SGDLS and CDR2 YYNGEE. The J segment lost 7 bases and the V segment lost 1 base, leaving 9 bases of the junction unmatched. Clones were sequenced by immunoSEQ multiplex PCR, and TCRdb holds only the in-frame ones, with some missing. This sample carries under 150,000 clones, 86% of them seen once, and the ten largest clones take roughly 12%. The specimen was peripheral blood, collected 44 weeks after starting pembrolizumab. The sequence derives from an adult with mismatch repair-deficient cancer. V is TRBV9 and J is TRBJ2-2, with 11 bases lining up with TRBD1. The CDR3 coding sequence is TGTGCCAGCAGCGTAAGGCCAGGGACAGGGGGAGTCGGGGAGCTGTTTTTT. Its protein product is CASSVRPGTGGVGELFF. The whole variable domain, remainder taken from reference TRBV9 and TRBJ2-2, is DSGVTQTPKHLITATGQRVTLRCSPRSGDLSVYWYQQSLDQGLQFLIQYYNGEERAKGNILERFSAQQFPDLHSELNLSSLELGDSALYFCASSVRPGTGGVGELFFGEGSRLTVL.